This TCR beta chain comes out of a study of beta chain features in type 1 diabetes. All of the isolated RNA was reverse transcribed, so expressed TCRB transcripts were sequenced. The table came from immunoSEQ multiplex PCR; TCRdb's copy has only in-frame clones and leaves some out. The repertoire holds some 290,000 clones, with over 11% as singletons. Points from the study as a whole: Using cDNA template may skew counts toward highly expressing activated cells. TCRB CDR3s were moderately but significantly shorter in Type 1 diabetes patients in all four CD4+ subsets.

Comments on this clone: Its antigen is not known.

The CDR3 spans 14 residues. Germline trimming cut 4 bases from V and 4 bases from J; bases unmatched to any gene: 4. The germline V gene has CDR1 SGHTA and CDR2 FQGNSA. V and J are TRBV7-2 and TRBJ2-5, with TRBD1 matching 9 bases. This receptor was obtained from a man between 25 and 39 years old with type 1 diabetes. Sequencing input: naive CD4+ T cells from blood. The CDR3 coding sequence is TGTGCCAGCAGCTCGGACAGGGGATCAGAGACCCAGTACTTC. Residues: CASSSDRGSETQYF.